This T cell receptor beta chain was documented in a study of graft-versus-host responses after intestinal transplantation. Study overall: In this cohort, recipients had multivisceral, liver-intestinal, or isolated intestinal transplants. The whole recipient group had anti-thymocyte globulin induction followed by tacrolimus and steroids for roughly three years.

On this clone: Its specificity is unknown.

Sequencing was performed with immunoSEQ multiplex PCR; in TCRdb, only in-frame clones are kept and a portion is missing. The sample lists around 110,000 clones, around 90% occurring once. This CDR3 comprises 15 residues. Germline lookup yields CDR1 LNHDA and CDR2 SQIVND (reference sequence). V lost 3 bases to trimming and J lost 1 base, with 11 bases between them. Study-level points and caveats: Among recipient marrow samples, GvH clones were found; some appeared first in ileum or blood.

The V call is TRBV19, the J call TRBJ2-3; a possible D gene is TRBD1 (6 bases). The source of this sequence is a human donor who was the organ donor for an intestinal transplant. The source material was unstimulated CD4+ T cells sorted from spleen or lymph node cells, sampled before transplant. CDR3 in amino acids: CASSMGARGTDTQYF. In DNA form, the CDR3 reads TGTGCCAGTAGTATGGGGGCCAGGGGCACAGATACGCAGTATTTT.